These 32 T cell receptor beta chains were all obtained from the same sample, sequenced in a study of blood T cell repertoires in COVID-19. The repertoire was sequenced with immunoSEQ multiplex PCR; TCRdb's copy has only in-frame clones and lacks some. The sample yields about 220,000 clones, 85% seen once. The sequenced sample was peripheral blood. These receptors were taken from a man aged 45-65 years who had recovered from COVID-19.

The genes are TRBV18 and TRBJ2-3; 8 positions match TRBD1. The ends lost 3 bases at V and 0 bases at J; junction bases unmatched: 2. The CDR3 length is 15 residues. Per the germline V gene, CDR1 is KGHSH and CDR2 is LQKENI. The CDR3 region is CASSPDRASTDTQYF. CDR3 nucleotide sequence: TGTGCCAGCTCACCGGACAGGGCTAGCACAGATACGCAGTATTTT. The variable domain in full, completed from reference TRBV18 and TRBJ2-3, reads NAGVMQNPRHLVRRRGQEARLRCSPMKGHSHVYWYRQLPEEGLKFMVYLQKENIIDESGMPKERFSAEFPKEGPSILRIQQVVRGDSAAYFCASSPDRASTDTQYFGPGTRLTVL.

V and J are TRBV19 and TRBJ1-2; D ambiguous. CDR3 length equals 15 residues. Germline V gene lookup returns CDR1 LNHDA and CDR2 SQIVND (reference sequence). Trimming stripped 1 base from V and 5 bases from J, with 14 bases between. The CDR3 spells CASSIGGPGMYGYTF. The CDR3 DNA sequence: TGTGCCAGTAGTATAGGAGGGCCGGGAATGTATGGCTACACCTTC. The entire variable domain, with the rest obtained from reference TRBV19 and TRBJ1-2, is as follows: DGGITQSPKYLFRKEGQNVTLSCEQNLNHDAMYWYRQDPGQGLRLIYYSQIVNDFQKGDIAEGYSVSREKKESFPLTVTSAQKNPTAFYLCASSIGGPGMYGYTFGSGTRLTVV.

The rearrangement joins TRBV7-9 to TRBJ1-2, with D perhaps matching TRBD1 (5 bases). CDR1 is SEHNR, CDR2 FQNEAQ, per germline (reference sequence). The CDR3 is 13 amino acids. Trimming removed 3 bases at V and 4 bases at J, with 9 bases between. DNA for the CDR3: TGTGCCAGCAGCTTTGACAGATCCTATGGCTACACCTTC. The encoded protein is CASSFDRSYGYTF.

V gene TRBV3-1 (or the pseudogene TRBV3-2) combines with J gene TRBJ2-7, with TRBD1 identical over 10 bases. Germline trimming cut 4 bases from V and 7 bases from J; bases unmatched to any gene: 10. The CDR3 contains 15 residues. Looked up from germline, CDR1 is LGHDT and CDR2 is YNNKEL (reference sequence). The CDR3 DNA reads as TGTGCCAGCAGCCCCCGGGGCGGGACAGGGGCTGAGCAGTACTTC. Amino acids: CASSPRGGTGAEQYF.

V gene TRBV6-1 combines with J gene TRBJ2-7; a possible D gene is TRBD1 (5 bases). Germline V gene sequence: CDR1 MNHNS, CDR2 SASEGT. Trimming removed 3 bases from V and 3 bases from J, with 15 bases in between. The CDR3 length is 15 residues. The CDR3 spells CASSERQGPNYEQYF. CDR3 nucleotides: TGTGCCAGCAGTGAGAGGCAGGGCCCGAACTACGAGCAGTACTTC.

V is TRBV11-3 and J is TRBJ1-2; the D is unclear. The V and J ends lost 0 bases and 8 bases respectively, with 16 bases between them. CDR1 and CDR2 from the germline V gene are SGHNT and YENEEA. The CDR3 totals 15 residues. CDR3 amino acids: CASSLDREPWYGYTF. CDR3 coding DNA: TGTGCCAGCAGCTTAGACCGGGAGCCCTGGTACGGCTACACCTTC.

The J gene is TRBJ1-5, the V gene TRBV28, with TRBD1 matching over 8 bases. The junction had 5 bases not matched to a gene; V was cut back by 7 bases and J by 3 bases. The CDR3 has 14 residues. The germline V gene has CDR1 MDHEN and CDR2 SYDVKM. The CDR3 DNA follows: TGTGCCAGCAAGGGACAGGCCGACAATCAGCCCCAGCATTTT. This gives the protein CASKGQADNQPQHF.

This rearrangement joins TRBV6-5 to TRBJ2-7; D may be TRBD1 (7 bases). The CDR3 extends over 15 amino acids. Deletions cut 6 bases from V and 4 bases from J, with 19 bases between. CDR1 MNHEY and CDR2 SVGAGI come from the germline V gene. DNA for the CDR3: TGTGCCAGCAGGGAGGGGGCAGGGGAATTATACGAGCAGTACTTC. Its translation: CASREGAGELYEQYF.

This clone was picked up one time. The V and J genes are TRBV9 and TRBJ2-6, with 8 bases fitting TRBD1. CDR1 is SGDLS, CDR2 YYNGEE, per germline. J was trimmed by 1 base and V by 3 bases; bases with no gene match: 3. The CDR3 runs to 16 residues. Here the CDR3 DNA reads TGTGCCAGCAGCGGGACAGGGTTGTCTGGGGCCAACGTCCTGACTTTC. Protein: CASSGTGLSGANVLTF.

V is TRBV5-1 and J is TRBJ2-5; possibly TRBD1 for D (5 bases). CDR1 is SGHRS, CDR2 YFSETQ, per germline. This CDR3 region has 14 residues. With 4 bases removed from V and 1 base from J, the gap between germline ends came to 11 bases. The CDR3 nucleotides read TGCGCCAGCAGCCTTCAGGGTGGCCAAGAGACCCAGTACTTC. Translation gives CASSLQGGQETQYF.

The chain employs TRBV10-3 and TRBJ1-2; a possible D gene is TRBD1 (5 bases). V was trimmed by 5 bases and J by 6 bases, leaving 10 bases between them. CDR1 and CDR2 (germline): ENHRY, SYGVKD. CDR3 length equals 12 residues. The CDR3 here is CAISPQGHGYTF. CDR3 nucleotide sequence: TGTGCCATCAGTCCCCAGGGTCATGGCTACACCTTC.

The rearrangement uses TRBV28 and TRBJ2-7; D call uncertain. This CDR3 has 13 residues. Looked up from germline, CDR1 is MDHEN and CDR2 is SYDVKM. Trimming stripped 2 bases from V and 1 base from J, with 6 bases between. The DNA of the CDR3 is TGTGCCAGCAGTTTAACAGAATCCTACGAGCAGTACTTC. Translating it yields CASSLTESYEQYF.

The rearrangement links TRBV23-1 to TRBJ2-5; D might be TRBD2 (6 bases). TRBV23-1 is an open reading frame whose function is uncertain. The CDR3 runs to 19 residues. Trimming cost V 3 bases and J 4 bases, with 27 bases left between them. The CDR3 sequence is CASSHYSLGTPHIRETQYF. The CDR3 DNA reads as TGCGCCAGCAGTCATTATTCCTTGGGGACTCCTCATATCCGAGAGACCCAGTACTTC.

The chain is built from TRBV5-1 and TRBJ1-2; D call uncertain. The germline V and J ends were trimmed by 0 bases and 2 bases, with 17 bases remaining between them. The CDR3 runs to 17 residues. CDR1 SGHRS and CDR2 YFSETQ come from the germline V gene. CDR3 nucleotide sequence: TGCGCCAGCAGCTTGGTGAATATGGGCAGGAGGAACTATGGCTACACCTTC. Translated, it gives CASSLVNMGRRNYGYTF. The whole variable domain, filled in from reference TRBV5-1 and TRBJ1-2, reads KAGVTQTPRYLIKTRGQQVTLSCSPISGHRSVSWYQQTPGQGLQFLFEYFSETQRNKGNFPGRFSGRQFSNSRSEMNVSTLELGDSALYLCASSLVNMGRRNYGYTFGSGTRLTVV.

This clone was picked up many times. This chain links TRBV3-1 (or the pseudogene TRBV3-2) with TRBJ2-7, with 8 bases identical to TRBD2. Trimming cost V 4 bases and J 1 base; bases outside gene matches: 6. This CDR3 comprises 15 residues. Germline assignment: CDR1 LGHDT and CDR2 YNNKEL (reference sequence). The CDR3 loop reads CASSRGIAGSYEQYF. As DNA, the CDR3 is TGTGCCAGCAGCCGGGGGATAGCGGGGTCCTACGAGCAGTACTTC.

This chain uses TRBV27 with TRBJ2-1; TRBD2 matches 12 bases. The CDR3 has 20 residues. Germline-derived CDR1 and CDR2 are MNHEY and SMNVEV (reference sequence). The V gene end was trimmed by 10 bases and the J gene end by 0 bases; junction bases not matched to a gene: 19. The CDR3 region has the DNA TGTGCCACCAAACTACGGACCGGGACTAGCGGGCCGCGCTCCTACAATGAGCAGTTCTTC. Its protein is CATKLRTGTSGPRSYNEQFF.

The chain recombines TRBV29-1 with TRBJ2-2, with D perhaps matching TRBD2 (6 bases). CDR1 and CDR2 from the germline V gene are SQVTM and ANQGSEA. Trimming took 4 bases from V and 2 from J, leaving 17 bases between them. This CDR3 spans 16 amino acids. The DNA of the CDR3 is TGCAGCGTTGTTTCAGTCGGCGGGAAAAACACCGGGGAGCTGTTTTTT. It yields the protein CSVVSVGGKNTGELFF.

The V gene is TRBV27, the J gene TRBJ2-1, with 11 bases lining up with TRBD2. After removal of 2 bases from V and 9 bases from J, the junction contained 9 bases not matched to a gene. This CDR3 contains 16 residues. CDR1 is MNHEY and CDR2 is SMNVEV in the germline V gene (reference sequence). The CDR3 DNA sequence: TGTGCCAGCAGTTTAGGGCAACTAGCGGGAGATTTTGAGCAGTTCTTC. This gives the protein CASSLGQLAGDFEQFF.

This clone was picked up a small number of times. This chain joins TRBV4-2 and TRBJ1-2; TRBD1 might be the D (5 bases). Deletions cut 1 base from V and 6 bases from J, with 18 bases between. CDR1 and CDR2 (germline): LGHNA, YNFKEQ. The CDR3 contains 16 residues. The CDR3 DNA reads TGTGCCAGCAGCCAAGTGAGTAGGACATCGGGCGATGGCTACACCTTC. As protein: CASSQVSRTSGDGYTF.

The V gene is TRBV30, the J gene TRBJ1-4; TRBD1 is a possible D gene (5 bases). This CDR3 contains 13 residues. Germline assignment: CDR1 GTSNPN and CDR2 SVGIG (reference sequence). Between the trimmed V and J ends, which lost 5 bases and 7 bases, there was a span of 14 bases. The CDR3, as DNA: TGTGCCTGGTACCGGGGAGGGGCTGAAAAACTGTTTTTT. Encoded protein: CAWYRGGAEKLFF.

This sequence joins TRBV7-9 and TRBJ2-5; 7 bases align to TRBD2. The V gene end was trimmed by 5 bases and the J gene end by 5 bases; junction bases not matched to a gene: 8. CDR1 and CDR2 from the germline V gene are SEHNR and FQNEAQ (reference sequence). This CDR3 spans 14 amino acids. The CDR3 DNA reads as TGTGCCAGCAGCGAGGCGGGAGTCGAGGAGACCCAGTACTTC. It is translated as CASSEAGVEETQYF.

V usage is TRBV19 and J usage is TRBJ2-1; possibly TRBD2 for D (6 bases). CDR3 length: 16 residues. V lost 6 bases to trimming and J lost 0 bases, with 15 bases between them. The germline gives CDR1 LNHDA, CDR2 SQIVND (reference sequence). The chain's CDR3 is CASSSSAGLSYNEQFF. CDR3 nucleotide sequence: TGTGCCAGTAGCTCATCGGCGGGACTCTCCTACAATGAGCAGTTCTTC.

The rearrangement links TRBV11-3 to TRBJ2-2; the D gene is possibly TRBD1 (6 bases). Germline CDR1 SGHNT, CDR2 YENEEA. The CDR3 has 15 residues. Trimming pared 3 bases from V and 2 bases from J, leaving 10 bases between. The CDR3 protein is CASSFRGSNTGELFF. In DNA, the CDR3 is TGTGCCAGCAGCTTCAGGGGCTCCAACACCGGGGAGCTGTTTTTT.

The CDR3, as DNA: TGTGCCTGGAGTGTATCGACTAGCGGGAGAGGGGAGACCCAGTACTTC. The encoded protein is CAWSVSTSGRGETQYF. V is TRBV30 and J is TRBJ2-5; TRBD2 matches at 12 bases. Per germline, CDR1 GTSNPN and CDR2 SVGIG (reference sequence). The V and J ends lost 0 bases and 5 bases, in that order; junction bases with no gene match: 7. CDR3 length: 16 amino acids.

The chain couples TRBV6-5 to TRBJ2-1, with D tentatively TRBD2 (6 bases). Germline V gene data show CDR1 as MNHEY and CDR2 as SVGAGI. V was pared by 7 bases and J by 0 bases, with 13 bases between. The CDR3 totals 15 residues. The chain's CDR3 is CASTGGLSSYNEQFF. Here the CDR3 DNA reads TGTGCCAGCACTGGAGGGTTAAGCTCCTACAATGAGCAGTTCTTC.

This clone has only a few counts. V gene TRBV19 combines with J gene TRBJ2-7, with D uncertain. The germline V gene has CDR1 LNHDA and CDR2 SQIVND (reference sequence). This CDR3 contains 13 residues. Trimming shortened V by 3 bases and J by 2 bases, and 8 bases separated the two germline ends. CDR3 DNA sequence: TGTGCCAGTAGTATTGGGCCTACCTACGAGCAGTACTTC. It translates to CASSIGPTYEQYF.

With respect to this clone: Different DNA sequences within this sample yield the same CDR3. The CDR3 nucleotides read TGTGCCAGCTCACCTATCGGGGAGACCCAGTACTTC. This encodes CASSPIGETQYF. This chain links TRBV18 with TRBJ2-5; D remains ambiguous. Germline V gene data show CDR1 as KGHSH and CDR2 as LQKENI. V gave up 3 bases and J gave up 5 bases, with 7 bases separating them. The CDR3 has 12 residues.

This clone was observed a handful of times. V is TRBV12-5 and J is TRBJ1-2, with D possibly TRBD1 on 6 matching bases. Looked up from germline, CDR1 is LGHNT and CDR2 is FRNRAP. This CDR3 comprises 13 residues. V was pared by 6 bases and J by 8 bases, with 16 bases between. CDR3 in amino acids: CASGSNRVEGYTF. CDR3 DNA sequence: TGTGCTAGTGGCTCGAACAGGGTGGAAGGCTACACCTTC. The variable domain in full, with the rest retrieved from reference TRBV12-5 and TRBJ1-2, is DARVTQTPRHKVTEMGQEVTMRCQPILGHNTVFWYRQTMMQGLELLAYFRNRAPLDDSGMPKDRFSAEMPDATLATLKIQPSEPRDSAVYFCASGSNRVEGYTFGSGTRLTVV.

The rearrangement joins TRBV29-1 to TRBJ2-7, with 11 nucleotides matching TRBD1. The CDR3 totals 15 residues. The germline V gene encodes CDR1 SQVTM and CDR2 ANQGSEA. Germline trimming cut 0 bases from V and 3 bases from J; bases unmatched to any gene: 4. The CDR3 DNA is TGCAGCGTTGAAGAAGGGGACAGGGGGATCTACGAGCAGTACTTC. The encoded protein is CSVEEGDRGIYEQYF.

This rearrangement joins TRBV28 to TRBJ1-2, with D hard to call. There are 14 residues in the CDR3. Trimming took 6 bases from V and 5 from J, leaving 16 bases between them. Germline lookup yields CDR1 MDHEN and CDR2 SYDVKM. The CDR3 nucleotides read TGTGCCAGCAGAGGACTGAGATTAGGATATGGCTACACCTTC. It yields the protein CASRGLRLGYGYTF.

The V call is TRBV11-2, the J call TRBJ2-7, with 9 positions matching TRBD1. The length of the CDR3 is 16 residues. Germline V gene lookup returns CDR1 SGHAT and CDR2 FQNNGV. V lost 2 bases to trimming and J lost 6 bases; unmatched junction nucleotides: 11. In DNA form, the CDR3 reads TGTGCCAGCAGCTTAAGTTTGGGGACAGGGTCTGTCGAGCAGTACTTC. Amino acids: CASSLSLGTGSVEQYF.

The chain is built from TRBV28 and TRBJ1-1, with D possibly matching TRBD1 (6 bases). Trimming pared 7 bases from V and 0 bases from J, leaving 12 bases between. CDR3 length: 14 amino acids. Per the germline V gene, CDR1 is MDHEN and CDR2 is SYDVKM. The DNA for the CDR3 is TGTGCCAGCACTAGGGGGTTCGTGAACACTGAAGCTTTCTTT. Protein sequence: CASTRGFVNTEAFF.